This T cell receptor (beta chain) was identified during a study of T cell responses to AZD1222 COVID-19 vaccine. The germline gives CDR1 SGHAT, CDR2 FQNNGV. There are 11 residues in the CDR3. V dropped 8 bases and J dropped 6 bases, with 8 bases sitting between them. Produced via immunoSEQ multiplex PCR; TCRdb's table is partial and in-frame only. The sample shows roughly 150,000 clones, almost 95% of them seen only once. V gene TRBV11-2 combines with J gene TRBJ2-1; TRBD2 is a possible D gene (6 bases). The source was peripheral blood, collected 28 days after the second AZD1222 dose. The clonotype originates from an adult who received the AZD1222 COVID-19 vaccine. CDR3 loop: CASWGVNEQFF. For the CDR3, the DNA is TGTGCCAGCTGGGGGGTCAATGAGCAGTTCTTC.